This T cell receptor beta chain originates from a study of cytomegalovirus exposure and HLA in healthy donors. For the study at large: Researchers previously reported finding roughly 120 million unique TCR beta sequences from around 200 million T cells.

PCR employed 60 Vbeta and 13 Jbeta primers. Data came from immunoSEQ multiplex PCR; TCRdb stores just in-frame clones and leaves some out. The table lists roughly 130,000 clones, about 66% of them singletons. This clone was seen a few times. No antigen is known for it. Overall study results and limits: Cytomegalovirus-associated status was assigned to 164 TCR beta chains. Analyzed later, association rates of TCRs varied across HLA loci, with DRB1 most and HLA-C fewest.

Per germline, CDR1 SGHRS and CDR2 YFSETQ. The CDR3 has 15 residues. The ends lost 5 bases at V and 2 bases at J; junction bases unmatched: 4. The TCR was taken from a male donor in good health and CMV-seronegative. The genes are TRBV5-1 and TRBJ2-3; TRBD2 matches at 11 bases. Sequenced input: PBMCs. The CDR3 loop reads CASRTLAGDTDTQYF. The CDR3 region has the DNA TGCGCCAGCAGGACACTAGCGGGGGACACAGATACGCAGTATTTT.